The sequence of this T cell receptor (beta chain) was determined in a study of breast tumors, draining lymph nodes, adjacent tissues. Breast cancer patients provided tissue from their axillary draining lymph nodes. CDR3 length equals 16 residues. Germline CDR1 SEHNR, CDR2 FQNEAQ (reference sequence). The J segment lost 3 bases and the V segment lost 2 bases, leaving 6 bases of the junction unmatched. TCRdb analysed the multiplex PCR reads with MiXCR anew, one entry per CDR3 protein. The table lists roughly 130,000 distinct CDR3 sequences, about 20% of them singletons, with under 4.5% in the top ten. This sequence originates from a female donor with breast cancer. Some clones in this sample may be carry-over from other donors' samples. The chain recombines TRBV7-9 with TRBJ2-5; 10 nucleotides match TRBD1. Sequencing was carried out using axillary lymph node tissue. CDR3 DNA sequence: TGTGCCAGCAGCTTATTAGGGACAGGGGTTAAAGAGACCCAGTACTTC. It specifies CASSLLGTGVKETQYF.